A selection of T cell receptor beta chains follows, all from one sample in a study of blood T cell repertoires in COVID-19. Produced via immunoSEQ multiplex PCR; TCRdb's table is partial and in-frame only. Of over 250,000 clones listed, approximately 85% were seen once; the top ten hold 8% to 13%. Sequencing was carried out using peripheral blood. The receptors come from a woman in her 70s with acute or convalescent COVID-19. The CDR3 runs from the conserved cysteine through the conserved F or W. The order of the fields is D gene, V gene, J gene, clone size, CDR3 DNA, CDR3 protein. D genes are given only for firm matches. Size values are once, few and many counts, or a class for expanded clones, and some rows have none.

NA,TRBV4-1,TRBJ1-5,few,TGCGCCAGCAGCCAAGAAAAGGGGGGGAGGAGCAATCAGCCCCAGCATTTT,CASSQEKGGRSNQPQHF
NA,TRBV2,TRBJ2-5,few,TGTGCCAGCCTTCAGGTTCAAGAGACCCAGTACTTC,CASLQVQETQYF
TRBD1,TRBV27,TRBJ1-4,NA,TGTGCCAGCAGTTCCCAGGGGGTGGCTAATGAAAAACTGTTTTTT,CASSSQGVANEKLFF
NA,TRBV3-1/TRBV3-2,TRBJ1-3,NA,TGTGCCAGCAGCTCGTTCTCTGGAAACACCATATATTTT,CASSSFSGNTIYF
NA,TRBV7-8,TRBJ1-1,NA,TGTGCCAGCAGCTTAGCTACCCTACGAGTGGCTGAAGCTTTCTTT,CASSLATLRVAEAFF
NA,TRBV5-6,TRBJ1-5,NA,TGTGCCAGCAGCTTGGGTTCGGTGGGAGGCCAGCCCCAGCATTTT,CASSLGSVGGQPQHF
TRBD1,TRBV11-2,TRBJ2-3,NA,TGTGCCAGCAGCTTTACAGGGGTGGGCACAGATACGCAGTATTTT,CASSFTGVGTDTQYF
TRBD2,TRBV7-2,TRBJ2-1,once,TGTGCCAGCAGCTTAGTCCTAGCGGGGGGGAATGAGCAGTTCTTC,CASSLVLAGGNEQFF
NA,TRBV5-1,TRBJ2-1,NA,TGCGCCAGCAGCCGCGGGACGGATTTTGGCGATGAGCAGTTCTTC,CASSRGTDFGDEQFF
TRBD1,TRBV27,TRBJ1-1,NA,TGTGCCAGCAGTCCCGTGCGAGGGGGCTATGCTTTCTTT,CASSPVRGGYAFF
NA,TRBV7-8,TRBJ2-6,NA,TGTGCCAGCAGCCCCAGGGCGACTGGGGCCAACGTCCTGACTTTC,CASSPRATGANVLTF
TRBD1,TRBV4-1,TRBJ1-3,NA,TGCGCCAGCAGCCAGGGACAGGGGGGAAACACCATATATTTT,CASSQGQGGNTIYF
TRBD1,TRBV11-2,TRBJ1-2,once,TGTGCCAGCAGCCCTAGTATGGCAGGGGGCGAGCAGGGTAAAGGCTACACCTTC,CASSPSMAGGEQGKGYTF
NA,TRBV9,TRBJ2-1,NA,TGTGCCAGCAGCGTCCAGGGAATATACAATGAGCAGTTCTTC,CASSVQGIYNEQFF
NA,TRBV2,TRBJ1-1,NA,TGTGCCAGCAGTGGACAGATGAACACTGAAGCTTTCTTT,CASSGQMNTEAFF
TRBD1,TRBV10-3,TRBJ1-5,few,TGTGCCATCAGTGATCCTCCAGGTATCGACAGGGATTCTAGCAATCAGCCCCAGCATTTT,CAISDPPGIDRDSSNQPQHF
NA,TRBV3-1/TRBV3-2,TRBJ1-5,NA,TGTGCCAGCAGCCAAGACGGGGGGACCAATCAGCCCCAGCATTTT,CASSQDGGTNQPQHF
TRBD1,TRBV5-1,TRBJ1-1,NA,TGCGCCAGCAGCGTGGGACAGCGTGGGGGCATGGCTTTCTTT,CASSVGQRGGMAFF
NA,TRBV2,TRBJ2-1,NA,TGTGCCAGCAGCCCGTATTCCAATGAGCAGTTCTTC,CASSPYSNEQFF
NA,TRBV28,TRBJ2-7,NA,TGTGCCAGCAGTTTTCACGGGGAGGCCTACGAGCAGTACTTC,CASSFHGEAYEQYF
NA,TRBV3-1/TRBV3-2,TRBJ2-3,NA,TGTGCCAGCCGAAGGGGTGGGACAGATACGCAGTATTTT,CASRRGGTDTQYF
NA,TRBV3-1/TRBV3-2,TRBJ1-2,NA,TGTGCCAGCAGCCACGCTGAGGGAAACTATGGCTACACCTTC,CASSHAEGNYGYTF
TRBD1,TRBV4-1,TRBJ2-4,NA,TGCGCCAGCAGCCGTTTACAGGGGGGAAACATTCAGTACTTC,CASSRLQGGNIQYF
TRBD1,TRBV6-1,TRBJ2-2,NA,TGTGCCAGCAGTGAACAGGGGACAGGCGGGGAGCTGTTTTTT,CASSEQGTGGELFF
TRBD1,TRBV11-2,TRBJ1-4,NA,TGTGCCAGCAGCTGGGGACAGGGGGCGGTTTGGGAAAAACTGTTTTTT,CASSWGQGAVWEKLFF
TRBD2,TRBV4-1,TRBJ2-3,NA,TGCGCCAGCAGCCAAGGATCTAGCGGAACAGATACGCAGTATTTT,CASSQGSSGTDTQYF
NA,TRBV12-3/TRBV12-4,TRBJ1-2,NA,TGTGCCAGCAGCGACAGGTCCTATGGCTACACCTTC,CASSDRSYGYTF
NA,TRBV2,TRBJ1-1,NA,TGTGCCAGCAGTAACCAACAGGGAAAGGCTGAAGCTTTCTTT,CASSNQQGKAEAFF
NA,TRBV21-1,TRBJ1-3,once,TGTGCCACCCCCAAGGACTGGAGCTCTGGAAACACCATATATTTT,CATPKDWSSGNTIYF